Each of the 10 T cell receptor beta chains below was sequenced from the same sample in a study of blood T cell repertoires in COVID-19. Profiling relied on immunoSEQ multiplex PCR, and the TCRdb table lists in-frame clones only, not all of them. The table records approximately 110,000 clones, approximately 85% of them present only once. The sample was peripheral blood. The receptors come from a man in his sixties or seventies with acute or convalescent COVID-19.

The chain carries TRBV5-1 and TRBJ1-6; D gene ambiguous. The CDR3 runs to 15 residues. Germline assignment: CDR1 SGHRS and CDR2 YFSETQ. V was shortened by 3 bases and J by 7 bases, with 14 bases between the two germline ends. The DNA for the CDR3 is TGCGCCAGCAGCTCGAGGGAATCGGGCAATTCACCCCTCCACTTT. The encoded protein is CASSSRESGNSPLHF.

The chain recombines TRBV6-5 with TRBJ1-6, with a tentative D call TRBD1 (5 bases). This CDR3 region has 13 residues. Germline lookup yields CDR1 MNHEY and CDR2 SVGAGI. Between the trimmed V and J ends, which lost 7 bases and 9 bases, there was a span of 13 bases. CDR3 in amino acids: CASMGPGSSPLHF. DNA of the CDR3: TGTGCCAGCATGGGGCCCGGGAGTTCACCCCTCCACTTT.

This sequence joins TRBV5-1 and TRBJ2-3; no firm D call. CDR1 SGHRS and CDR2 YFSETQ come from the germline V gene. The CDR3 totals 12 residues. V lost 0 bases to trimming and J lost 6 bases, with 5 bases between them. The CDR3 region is CASSLELDTQYF. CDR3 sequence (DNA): TGCGCCAGCAGCTTGGAGCTGGATACGCAGTATTTT.

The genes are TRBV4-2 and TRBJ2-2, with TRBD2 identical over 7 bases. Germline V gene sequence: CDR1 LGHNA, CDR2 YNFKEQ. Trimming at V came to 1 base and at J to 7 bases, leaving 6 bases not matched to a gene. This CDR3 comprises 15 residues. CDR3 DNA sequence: TGTGCCAGCAGCCAAGTGGCGGGAGAGGGCGGGGAGCTGTTTTTT. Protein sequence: CASSQVAGEGGELFF.

The CDR3 spells CAKQTENTEAFF. The CDR3 DNA follows: TGCGCCAAACAGACGGAGAACACTGAAGCTTTCTTT. The V gene is TRBV10-1, the J gene TRBJ1-1; no clear D. Trimming shortened V by 10 bases and J by 1 base, and 10 bases separated the two germline ends. The germline V gene encodes CDR1 WNHNN and CDR2 SYGVQD (reference sequence). The CDR3 runs 12 residues.

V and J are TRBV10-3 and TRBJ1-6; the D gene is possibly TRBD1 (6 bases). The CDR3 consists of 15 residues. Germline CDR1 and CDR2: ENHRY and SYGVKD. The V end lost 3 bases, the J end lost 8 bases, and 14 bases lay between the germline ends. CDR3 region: CAISDGPGDYSPLHF. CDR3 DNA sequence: TGTGCCATCAGTGACGGGCCAGGGGATTATTCACCCCTCCACTTT.

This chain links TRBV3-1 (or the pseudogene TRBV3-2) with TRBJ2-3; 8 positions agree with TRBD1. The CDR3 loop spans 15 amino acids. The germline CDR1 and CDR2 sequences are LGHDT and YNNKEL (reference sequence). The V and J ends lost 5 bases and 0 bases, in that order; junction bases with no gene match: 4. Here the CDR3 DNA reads TGTGCCAGCAGCGCTCGGACAGGGAGCACAGATACGCAGTATTTT. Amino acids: CASSARTGSTDTQYF.

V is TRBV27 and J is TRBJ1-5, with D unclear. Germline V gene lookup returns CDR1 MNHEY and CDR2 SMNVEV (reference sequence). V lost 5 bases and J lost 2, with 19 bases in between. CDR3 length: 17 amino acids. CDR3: CASSPTTLTFGNQPQHF. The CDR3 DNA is TGTGCCAGCAGTCCTACAACCTTGACATTCGGCAATCAGCCCCAGCATTTT.

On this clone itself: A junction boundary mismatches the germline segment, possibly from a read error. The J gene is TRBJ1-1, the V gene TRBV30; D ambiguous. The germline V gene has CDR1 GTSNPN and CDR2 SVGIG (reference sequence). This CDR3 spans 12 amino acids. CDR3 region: CAWSVENPEAFF. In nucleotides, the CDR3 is TGTGCCTGGAGTGTGGAGAACCCTGAAGCTTTCTTT.

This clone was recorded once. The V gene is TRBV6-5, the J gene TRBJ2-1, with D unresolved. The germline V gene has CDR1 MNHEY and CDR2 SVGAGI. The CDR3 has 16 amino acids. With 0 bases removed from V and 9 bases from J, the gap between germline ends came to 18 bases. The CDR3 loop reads CASSYSITKPMSEQFF. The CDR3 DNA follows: TGTGCCAGCAGTTACTCGATAACTAAGCCCATGAGTGAGCAGTTCTTC.